This TCR beta chain was found in a study of Tregs in tolerant kidney transplant recipients. Regarding this clone: Its antigen is still unknown.

The data were produced by immunoSEQ multiplex PCR, yet TCRdb's version contains in-frame clones alone and is incomplete. The sample consists of 60,000 or so clones, approximately 85% of them appearing once. Study-level findings and limits: The most relevant donor-specific Treg TCRbeta repertoire apparently came from expansion with activated donor B cells.

CDR1 and CDR2 from the germline V gene are MNHEY and SVGAGI. Trimming at V came to 8 bases and at J to 2 bases, leaving 8 bases not matched to a gene. The CDR3 extends over 14 amino acids. The sample in question was Tregs from blood, obtained before the transplant. The chain links TRBV6-5 to TRBJ2-7; 8 nucleotides line up with TRBD1. The receptor's source is a human donor who received a combined kidney and bone marrow transplant. Here the CDR3 DNA reads TGTGCCAGCGGGGTCGACAGGGGAGCCTACGAGCAGTACTTC. Translated: CASGVDRGAYEQYF.